Listed below are T cell receptor beta chains from one sample, sequenced in a study of OX40 agonist ivuxolimab in advanced cancers. Here immunoSEQ multiplex PCR was the method, and the copy in TCRdb shows in-frame clones only, minus some. The table includes over 55,000 clones, about 81% detected once. The specimen was CD4+ or CD8+ T cells sorted from blood, collected in a trial of the OX40 agonist ivuxolimab. The receptors here all came from an adult with an advanced solid tumor such as melanoma, head and neck, liver or kidney cancer. CDR3s include the opening cysteine and the closing phenylalanine or tryptophan. A D gene is named only where the DNA matches it firmly. Clone size, where shown, is once, few, many, or a class for clones that have expanded.

j_gene | d_gene | v_gene | abundance | CDR3nt | CDR3aa
TRBJ2-1 | - | TRBV5-4 | - | TGTGCCAGCAGCTTGACGAGGTCCAACTCCTACAATGAGCAGTTCTTC | CASSLTRSNSYNEQFF
TRBJ1-1 | - | TRBV19 | once | TGTGCCAGTAGTATGTCGTGGGGGCCCAACACTGAAGCTTTCTTT | CASSMSWGPNTEAFF
TRBJ2-7 | TRBD1 | TRBV5-6 | few | TGTGCCAGCAGCTTGGCCCGGGACAGGGTCCGCGAGCAGTACTTC | CASSLARDRVREQYF
TRBJ2-3 | - | TRBV9 | - | TGTGCCAGCACCGCCCCCAGCACAGATACGCAGTATTTT | CASTAPSTDTQYF
TRBJ2-1 | TRBD2 | TRBV6-9 | - | TGTGCCAGCAGAGGACTAGCGGGGGGTGAGCAGTTCTTC | CASRGLAGGEQFF
TRBJ2-6 | - | TRBV9 | once | TGTGCCAGCAGCGTAGCGCCTGTAAATTCTGGGGCCAACGTCCTGACTTTC | CASSVAPVNSGANVLTF
TRBJ2-7 | - | TRBV29-1 | - | TGCAGCGTCGAGGGGCCTAGCGAACAGTACTTC | CSVEGPSEQYF
TRBJ1-5 | - | TRBV4-3 | few | TGCGCCAGCAGCCAAGATCCTTACGCCACCATAAATCAGCCCCAGCATTTT | CASSQDPYATINQPQHF
TRBJ2-5 | - | TRBV2 | once | TGTGCCAGCAGCCTACAGGGCACTGAAGAGACCCAGTACTTC | CASSLQGTEETQYF
TRBJ2-7 | - | TRBV21-1 | - | TGTGCCAGCAGCAAAGTTGGGACTAGCGGGGGGGATCTCAAACGGACTATGGACTACGAGCAGTACTTC | CASSKVGTSGGDLKRTMDYEQYF
TRBJ1-1 | - | TRBV5-1 | - | TGCGCCAGCAGCCCGCAGGAGTCAGGTGGGATGAACACTGAAGCTTTCTTT | CASSPQESGGMNTEAFF
TRBJ2-5 | TRBD1 | TRBV7-2 | - | TGTGCCAGCAGCTCCGGGACAGGGGAGGGAAAGACCCAGTACTTC | CASSSGTGEGKTQYF
TRBJ1-5 | TRBD1 | TRBV28 | - | TGTGCCAGCAGTCCACCCCCTAGAGGGGGCCGCGCTATGAGCAATCAGCCCCAGCATTTT | CASSPPPRGGRAMSNQPQHF
TRBJ2-1 | - | TRBV13 | - | TGTGCCAGCAGCTTGTATGCTGGCGGTGAGCAGTTCTTC | CASSLYAGGEQFF
TRBJ2-5 | TRBD2 | TRBV6-1 | - | TGTGCCAGCTTCTCGGGACTAGCGGGGTTGGAGACCCAGTACTTC | CASFSGLAGLETQYF
TRBJ2-2 | - | TRBV28 | once | TGTGCCAGCAGTCCCCCTAAGGGGGTAATGGGGTTAGGGTCCGTAACCGGGGAGCTGTTTTTT | CASSPPKGVMGLGSVTGELFF
TRBJ2-2 | - | TRBV9 | - | TGTGCCAGCAGCCCCGGACTCGGCTCGAACACCGGGGAGCTGTTTTTT | CASSPGLGSNTGELFF
TRBJ1-5 | - | TRBV5-5 | - | TGTGCCAGCAGCTTGGGATCTCTTCTGGGTGTTCGCAATCAGCCCCAGCATTTT | CASSLGSLLGVRNQPQHF